These T cell receptor beta chains were read from a single sample in a study of shared clonotypes between healthy human individuals. Sequenced by immunoSEQ multiplex PCR; TCRdb stores in-frame clones only, minus some. Found here are 1.4 million or so clones, around 98.5% of them singletons; the top ten hold roughly 0.35%. Sequencing was done on a sample of naive CD4+ T cells sorted from blood. The receptors stem from a man aged 25 to 40 in good health. Each CDR3 is given with its conserved first and last residue. The D gene is left open where the match is weak. Size is omitted from some rows. Given values are once, few, many or a class for expanded clones.

J | size | D | V | CDR3 | DNA
TRBJ2-3 | NA | TRBD2 | TRBV5-8 | CASSWGTSGQGTDTQYF | TGTGCCAGCAGCTGGGGGACTAGCGGCCAAGGGACAGATACGCAGTATTTT
TRBJ2-7 | NA | TRBD2 | TRBV4-3 | CASSQVGRREGQHEQYF | TGCGCCAGCAGCCAAGTTGGTCGGCGGGAGGGCCAACACGAGCAGTACTTC
TRBJ1-2 | NA | NA | TRBV4-3 | CASSDLRGLTNYGYTF | TGCGCCAGCTCTGACCTTCGAGGGCTAACCAACTATGGCTACACCTTC
TRBJ1-4 | NA | NA | TRBV19 | CASSIQTHNEKLFF | TGTGCCAGTAGTATCCAGACGCATAATGAAAAACTGTTTTTT
TRBJ2-3 | NA | NA | TRBV4-1 | CASSPGNTDTQYF | TGCGCCAGCAGCCCCGGCAACACAGATACGCAGTATTTT
TRBJ2-1 | NA | NA | TRBV10-2 | CASSESLAYNEQFF | TGCGCCAGCAGTGAGTCCTTAGCGTACAATGAGCAGTTCTTC
TRBJ1-2 | NA | NA | TRBV5-1 | CASSPDQGGDGYTF | TGCGCCAGCAGCCCGGACCAGGGCGGGGATGGCTACACCTTC
TRBJ2-2 | NA | NA | TRBV7-6 | CASSLGGTYQNTGELFF | TGTGCCAGCAGCTTAGGGGGGACTTACCAGAACACCGGGGAGCTGTTTTTT
TRBJ1-1 | NA | NA | TRBV5-1 | CASSPSPEKGGTEAFF | TGCGCCAGCAGCCCAAGCCCGGAGAAGGGCGGAACTGAAGCTTTCTTT
TRBJ1-2 | NA | NA | TRBV5-1 | CASSLDTGGYTF | TGCGCCAGCAGCTTGGACACGGGTGGCTACACCTTC
TRBJ2-3 | NA | TRBD2 | TRBV5-1 | CASSLVREATSTDTQYF | TGCGCCAGCAGCTTGGTGCGGGAGGCAACTAGCACAGATACGCAGTATTTT
TRBJ2-3 | NA | NA | TRBV18 | CASSLTTRPTSTDTQYF | TGTGCCAGCTCACTGACGACTAGGCCTACTAGCACAGATACGCAGTATTTT
TRBJ2-4 | NA | NA | TRBV7-9 | CASSFEGWAKNIQYF | TGTGCCAGCAGCTTTGAGGGGTGGGCCAAAAACATTCAGTACTTC
TRBJ2-7 | NA | NA | TRBV6-1 | CASRTSFEQYF | TGTGCCAGCAGGACCTCGTTCGAGCAGTACTTC
TRBJ2-5 | NA | NA | TRBV9 | CASSPHEGETQYF | TGTGCCAGCAGCCCCCATGAAGGGGAGACCCAGTACTTC
TRBJ2-2 | NA | NA | TRBV18 | CASSLKGVTNTGELFF | TGTGCCAGCTCACTGAAAGGAGTCACGAACACCGGGGAGCTGTTTTTT
TRBJ2-6 | NA | NA | TRBV6-6 | CASALRGGGGANVLTF | TGTGCCAGCGCTCTGAGAGGGGGAGGTGGGGCCAACGTCCTGACTTTC
TRBJ2-5 | NA | NA | TRBV7-6 | CASSHTLTGTETQYF | TGTGCCAGCAGCCACACCCTTACAGGGACGGAGACCCAGTACTTC
TRBJ2-4 | NA | NA | TRBV7-2 | CASSLRTLTFQYF | TGTGCCAGCAGCTTAAGGACTTTAACGTTTCAGTACTTC
TRBJ1-1 | once | NA | TRBV29-1 | CSVEMVRPNTEAFF | TGCAGCGTTGAAATGGTCAGGCCGAACACTGAAGCTTTCTTT
TRBJ2-2 | NA | NA | TRBV5-1 | CASSSENTGELFF | TGCGCCAGCAGCTCGGAGAACACCGGGGAGCTGTTTTTT
TRBJ2-7 | NA | NA | TRBV9 | CASSVSWGYEQYF | TGTGCCAGCAGCGTAAGCTGGGGCTACGAGCAGTACTTC
TRBJ2-5 | NA | NA | TRBV18 | CASSPRGSPETQYF | TGTGCCAGCTCCCCAAGGGGCTCGCCAGAGACCCAGTACTTC
TRBJ2-6 | once | NA | TRBV28 | CASSRDPGANVLTF | TGTGCCAGCAGCCGGGACCCTGGGGCCAACGTCCTGACTTTC
TRBJ2-7 | NA | NA | TRBV19 | CASSIETASYEQYF | TGTGCCAGTAGTATAGAGACAGCGTCCTACGAGCAGTACTTC
TRBJ2-5 | NA | TRBD1 | TRBV9 | CASSVAGGYEGETQYF | TGTGCCAGCAGCGTGGCAGGGGGCTATGAGGGAGAGACCCAGTACTTC
TRBJ2-2 | NA | TRBD2 | TRBV11-2 | CASSKLAANTGELFF | TGTGCCAGCAGCAAACTAGCGGCGAACACCGGGGAGCTGTTTTTT
TRBJ2-1 | NA | NA | TRBV7-3 | CASSLTHYNEQFF | TGTGCCAGCAGCTTAACACACTACAATGAGCAGTTCTTC
TRBJ2-7 | NA | TRBD2 | TRBV9 | CASSSRATSGDSYEQYF | TGTGCCAGCAGCTCCCGGGCGACTAGCGGGGATTCCTACGAGCAGTACTTC
TRBJ2-3 | NA | NA | TRBV15 | CATSRDRDTQYF | TGTGCCACCAGCAGAGATCGAGATACGCAGTATTTT
TRBJ1-5 | NA | NA | TRBV5-1 | CASSLGDGGFNQPQHF | TGCGCCAGCAGCTTGGGAGACGGGGGGTTCAATCAGCCCCAGCATTTT
TRBJ2-7 | once | NA | TRBV5-1 | CASSFGTDYEQYF | TGCGCCAGCAGCTTTGGGACTGATTACGAGCAGTACTTC
TRBJ2-7 | NA | NA | TRBV6-1 | CASSGFRTSYEQYF | TGTGCCAGCAGCGGGTTTAGGACCTCCTACGAGCAGTACTTC
TRBJ2-3 | NA | TRBD2 | TRBV7-9 | CASSFQRETDTQYF | TGTGCCAGCAGCTTCCAGCGGGAGACAGATACGCAGTATTTT
TRBJ2-1 | NA | NA | TRBV18 | CASSPRVYNEQFF | TGTGCCAGCTCCCCAAGAGTTTACAATGAGCAGTTCTTC
TRBJ2-5 | NA | NA | TRBV28 | CATGQLQETQYF | TGTGCCACAGGACAGTTACAAGAGACCCAGTACTTC
TRBJ2-1 | once | TRBD2 | TRBV5-1 | CASSLSGRGYNEQFF | TGCGCCAGCAGCTTATCCGGGAGGGGATACAATGAGCAGTTCTTC
TRBJ2-3 | NA | NA | TRBV4-3 | CASSQDGTDTQYF | TGCGCCAGCAGCCAAGACGGAACAGATACGCAGTATTTT
TRBJ1-5 | NA | TRBD1 | TRBV19 | CASNRGQGLGQPQHF | TGTGCCAGTAACCGGGGACAGGGGCTAGGACAGCCCCAGCATTTT
TRBJ1-4 | NA | NA | TRBV6-1 | CASSEKGPNEKLFF | TGTGCCAGCAGTGAAAAGGGACCTAATGAAAAACTGTTTTTT
TRBJ2-3 | NA | NA | TRBV9 | CASSVVDSGDTQYF | TGTGCCAGCAGCGTAGTAGATAGCGGAGATACGCAGTATTTT
TRBJ1-4 | NA | NA | TRBV7-8 | CASSPPETGNNEKLFF | TGTGCCAGCAGCCCACCAGAGACTGGGAATAATGAAAAACTGTTTTTT
TRBJ2-5 | NA | TRBD1 | TRBV6-1 | CASSEARGLVSSNF | TGTGCCAGCAGTGAAGCGAGGGGGCTGGTGTCCTCCAACTTC
TRBJ2-3 | NA | NA | TRBV5-4 | CASSFKGSDTQYF | TGTGCCAGCAGCTTCAAGGGGTCAGATACGCAGTATTTT
TRBJ2-1 | NA | NA | TRBV30 | CASLSPRDDDGEFF | TGTGCCTCTTTATCCCCGAGGGACGACGACGGTGAGTTCTTC
TRBJ1-1 | NA | TRBD1 | TRBV29-1 | CSVPGQANTEAFF | TGCAGCGTCCCTGGACAGGCCAACACTGAAGCTTTCTTT
TRBJ1-4 | NA | NA | TRBV28 | CASSAPGPADEKLFF | TGTGCCAGCAGTGCACCGGGCCCCGCGGATGAAAAACTGTTTTTT
TRBJ1-1 | NA | TRBD1 | TRBV10-3 | CAISEQGAEAFF | TGTGCCATCAGTGAACAGGGGGCTGAAGCTTTCTTT